The 9 T cell receptor beta chains given below trace back to one sample, sequenced in a study of T cell changes during pregnancy in multiple sclerosis. Sequencing was performed with immunoSEQ multiplex PCR; in TCRdb, only in-frame clones are kept and a portion is missing. The sample lists some 37,000 clones, about 93% occurring once. Sample: CD4+ T cells from peripheral blood mononuclear cells, taken after pregnancy. The receptors derive from a female donor in good health, enrolled as a control in a pregnancy study.

The V and J genes are TRBV30 and TRBJ2-2; TRBD2 matches at 8 bases. The CDR3 sequence is 14 residues long. Per the germline V gene, CDR1 is GTSNPN and CDR2 is SVGIG (reference sequence). Trimming cost V 3 bases and J 2 bases; bases outside gene matches: 2. CDR3 nucleotides: TGTGCCTGGAGACTAGCGGCAAACACCGGGGAGCTGTTTTTT. Translation gives CAWRLAANTGELFF.

The table lists this clone with a count of one. The V call is TRBV7-2, the J call TRBJ1-5; D perhaps matches TRBD1 (6 bases). This CDR3 has 15 amino acids. V lost 5 bases, J lost 6 bases, and 17 bases lay in between. Germline CDR1 SGHTA, CDR2 FQGNSA. CDR3 loop: CASSVQGLSAQPQHF. In nucleotides, the CDR3 is TGTGCCAGCAGCGTACAGGGTCTTTCAGCTCAGCCCCAGCATTTT.

The chain carries TRBV7-2 and TRBJ2-7; D unclear. The CDR3 runs 12 residues. V was trimmed by 6 bases and J by 5 bases, leaving 11 bases between them. Germline V gene lookup returns CDR1 SGHTA and CDR2 FQGNSA. Here the CDR3 DNA reads TGTGCCAGCAGGTCTGACAACCACGAGCAGTACTTC. As protein: CASRSDNHEQYF.

This chain links TRBV7-9 with TRBJ2-5; D call uncertain. CDR3 size: 11 residues. V was clipped by 6 bases and J by 3 bases, with 5 bases between them. Germline V lookup: CDR1 SEHNR, CDR2 FQNEAQ (reference sequence). The CDR3 is CASSPKETQYF. In nucleotides, the CDR3 is TGTGCCAGCAGTCCCAAAGAGACCCAGTACTTC.

The CDR3 DNA reads TGTGCCATCAGTGGAACGGGACTAGCGGGCGAGCAGTACTTC. It encodes CAISGTGLAGEQYF. J is TRBJ2-7 and V is TRBV10-3, with TRBD2 identical over 12 bases. Germline loops: CDR1 ENHRY, CDR2 SYGVKD. This CDR3 is 14 amino acids long. V lost 4 bases to trimming and J lost 6 bases; unmatched junction nucleotides: 4.

The J gene is TRBJ1-2, the V gene TRBV30, with D maybe TRBD1 (5 bases). V lost 4 bases and J 4 bases, leaving 16 bases between the germline ends. Germline lookup yields CDR1 GTSNPN and CDR2 SVGIG (reference sequence). CDR3 length: 14 residues. As DNA, the CDR3 is TGTGCCTGGACAGGGAGCGGGGGTGGCTATGGCTACACCTTC. This gives the protein CAWTGSGGGYGYTF.

This clone was picked up one time. The chain carries TRBV5-1 and TRBJ2-6; TRBD2 might be the D (5 bases). Between the trimmed V and J ends, which lost 3 bases and 0 bases, there was a span of 10 bases. This CDR3 is 16 amino acids long. Germline values: CDR1 SGHRS, CDR2 YFSETQ. The CDR3 region has the DNA TGCGCCAGCAGCTCGGACTTAGTCTCTGGGGCCAACGTCCTGACTTTC. This translates into CASSSDLVSGANVLTF.

The gene calls are TRBV19 and TRBJ2-7; 8 nucleotides agree with TRBD2. This CDR3 comprises 15 residues. CDR1 is LNHDA, CDR2 SQIVND, per germline (reference sequence). Trimming took 9 bases from V and 5 from J; bases not matched to a gene: 15. The chain's CDR3 is CASTNRGGPRNEQYF. The CDR3 nucleotides are TGTGCCAGCACGAACCGCGGGGGGCCTCGCAACGAGCAGTACTTC. Full variable domain (outside the CDR3, taken from reference TRBV19 and TRBJ2-7): DGGITQSPKYLFRKEGQNVTLSCEQNLNHDAMYWYRQDPGQGLRLIYYSQIVNDFQKGDIAEGYSVSREKKESFPLTVTSAQKNPTAFYLCASTNRGGPRNEQYFGPGTRLTVT.

The rearrangement uses TRBV5-1 and TRBJ2-2, with D maybe TRBD2 (6 bases). Looked up from germline, CDR1 is SGHRS and CDR2 is YFSETQ. V lost 4 bases to trimming and J lost 5 bases, with 6 bases between them. The CDR3 is 12 amino acids. The CDR3 DNA sequence: TGCGCCAGCAGCCGGGGGACCGGGGAGCTGTTTTTT. This gives the protein CASSRGTGELFF.